Listed here are 23 T cell receptor beta chains from one sample, sequenced in a study of T cell responses to AZD1222 COVID-19 vaccine. Sequencing was performed with immunoSEQ multiplex PCR; in TCRdb, only in-frame clones are kept and a portion is missing. The profile shows about 160,000 clones, 85% to 90% of them singletons. Sequencing used peripheral blood, obtained on day 0 of AZD1222 vaccination. The receptors here all came from an adult in good health.

This chain connects TRBV2 to TRBJ1-1, with D unresolved. From germline, CDR1 is SNHLY and CDR2 FYNNEI. Trimming took 2 bases from V and 0 from J, leaving 10 bases between them. The CDR3 runs to 15 residues. CDR3 nucleotide sequence: TGTGCCAGCAGTGAATTTGCCGATATGAACACTGAAGCTTTCTTT. Encoded protein: CASSEFADMNTEAFF.

This clone was seen only once. The chain uses TRBV6-2 or TRBV6-3 and TRBJ1-5; perhaps TRBD1 as D (6 bases). The CDR3 covers 14 residues. V was pared by 5 bases and J by 6 bases, with 14 bases between. Germline loops: CDR1 MNHEY, CDR2 SVGEGT. In DNA form, the CDR3 reads TGTGCCAGCAGTAGAACCACAGGGTTTCAGCCCCAGCATTTT. This encodes CASSRTTGFQPQHF.

The gene calls are TRBV30 and TRBJ2-3; 8 bases match TRBD2. The J segment lost 3 bases and the V segment lost 1 base, leaving 0 bases of the junction unmatched. CDR1 is GTSNPN and CDR2 is SVGIG in the germline V gene (reference sequence). The CDR3 loop spans 13 amino acids. This CDR3 is CAWSGGRTDTQYF. The CDR3 DNA follows: TGTGCCTGGAGTGGCGGGAGGACAGATACGCAGTATTTT.

The rearrangement joins TRBV4-2 to TRBJ1-3, with D perhaps TRBD1 (6 bases). The CDR3 covers 16 residues. Germline-derived CDR1 and CDR2 are LGHNA and YNFKEQ. V gave up 3 bases and J gave up 1 base, with 13 bases separating them. The CDR3 reads CASSQSTGASGNTIYF. In DNA form, the CDR3 reads TGTGCCAGCAGCCAGTCGACAGGAGCTTCTGGAAACACCATATATTTT.

The chain carries TRBV28 and TRBJ1-2; D is uncertain. V lost 11 bases and J lost 1, with 11 bases in between. This CDR3 contains 12 residues. The V gene's germline CDR1 is MDHEN and CDR2 SYDVKM. The CDR3, as DNA: TGTGCCCTCCGGAACCTTAACTATGGCTACACCTTC. Translation: CALRNLNYGYTF.

This chain joins TRBV27 and TRBJ1-1, with unresolved D. The CDR3 extends over 13 amino acids. The germline V and J ends were trimmed by 1 base and 1 base, with 4 bases remaining between them. Germline V CDR1 and CDR2: MNHEY, SMNVEV (reference sequence). CDR3 in DNA: TGTGCCAGCAGTTTATGGGCGAACACTGAAGCTTTCTTT. Amino acids: CASSLWANTEAFF.

The chain is built from TRBV6-2 or TRBV6-3 and TRBJ2-7; no firm D call. Trimming stripped 2 bases from V and 6 bases from J, with 11 bases between. CDR1 MNHEY and CDR2 SVGEGT come from the germline V gene. The CDR3 has 13 amino acids. The CDR3 reads CASSYNSGPEQYF. Here the CDR3 DNA reads TGTGCCAGCAGTTACAATTCGGGTCCCGAGCAGTACTTC.

V gene TRBV24-1 combines with J gene TRBJ1-2; tentative D call: TRBD1 (6 bases). Germline V gene data show CDR1 as KGHDR and CDR2 as SFDVKD. The ends were cut back, 4 bases at V and 4 bases at J, with 9 bases in the middle. The CDR3 loop spans 13 amino acids. In DNA form, the CDR3 reads TGTGCCACCAGTGACTTGGACAGCTATGGCTACACCTTC. Protein product: CATSDLDSYGYTF.

Ten or more counts support this clone. The gene calls are TRBV6-5 and TRBJ1-2; 11 positions agree with TRBD1. Germline V CDR1 and CDR2: MNHEY, SVGAGI. The CDR3 runs 15 residues. V lost 8 bases to trimming and J lost 8 bases; unmatched junction nucleotides: 13. The CDR3 bases are TGTGCCAGCGTACCGGGACAGGGGGAGAGTTGGGGCTACACCTTC. It encodes CASVPGQGESWGYTF.

The rearrangement uses TRBV9 and TRBJ2-5; D gene unclear. This CDR3 has 12 amino acids. The germline CDR1 and CDR2 sequences are SGDLS and YYNGEE. V was shortened by 4 bases and J by 7 bases, with 11 bases between the two germline ends. The CDR3 DNA follows: TGTGCCAGCAGCCTCCTTGGCGGGACCCAGTACTTC. It is translated as CASSLLGGTQYF.

This clone was observed a handful of times. This chain connects TRBV30 to TRBJ1-2; D not resolved. Germline CDR1 is GTSNPN and CDR2 is SVGIG (reference sequence). The CDR3 covers 17 residues. V lost 5 bases and J lost 5, with 27 bases in between. The CDR3 protein is CAWAGVGRTAYHYGYTF. The CDR3 nucleotides read TGTGCCTGGGCCGGGGTAGGGAGGACTGCTTATCATTATGGCTACACCTTC.

The chain joins TRBV2 to TRBJ2-2, with TRBD2 as a possible D gene (5 bases). Germline V gene lookup returns CDR1 SNHLY and CDR2 FYNNEI. V lost 3 bases to trimming and J lost 7 bases, with 9 bases between them. The CDR3 spans 13 residues. CDR3 nucleotides: TGTGCCAGCAGTGAGAGGGAACGCGGGGAGCTGTTTTTT. This translates into CASSERERGELFF.

J is TRBJ1-2 and V is TRBV28, with D tentatively TRBD1 (6 bases). The CDR3 covers 13 residues. Germline V gene lookup returns CDR1 MDHEN and CDR2 SYDVKM. V lost 5 bases and J lost 7, with 14 bases in between. The DNA for the CDR3 is TGTGCCAGCAGTGCCAACAGGGCTGGTGGCTACACCTTC. It yields the protein CASSANRAGGYTF.

The V and J genes are TRBV6-5 and TRBJ1-4, with D possibly being TRBD1 (6 bases). The CDR3 totals 14 residues. Germline V gene data show CDR1 as MNHEY and CDR2 as SVGAGI. V was cut by 4 bases and J by 2 bases, with 8 bases left in between. DNA of the CDR3: TGTGCCAGCAGTTTGGGGGGCACTAATGAAAAACTGTTTTTT. It encodes CASSLGGTNEKLFF.

J is TRBJ1-3 and V is TRBV7-9, with D tentatively TRBD1 (5 bases). This CDR3 region has 16 residues. Germline V gives CDR1 SEHNR, CDR2 FQNEAQ (reference sequence). V lost 6 bases to trimming and J lost 4 bases, with 19 bases between them. CDR3 nucleotide sequence: TGTGCCAGCAGATCATCCCAGGGAACGAGAGGAAACACCATATATTTT. Its protein product is CASRSSQGTRGNTIYF.

The chain is built from TRBV28 and TRBJ1-2; D might be TRBD1 (6 bases). The CDR3 runs 15 residues. Germline CDR1 and CDR2: MDHEN and SYDVKM. The V and J ends lost 3 bases and 0 bases respectively, with 11 bases between them. The CDR3 spells CASSFGTRPNYGYTF. The CDR3 DNA is TGTGCCAGCAGTTTTGGGACAAGACCTAACTATGGCTACACCTTC.

The genes are TRBV7-2 and TRBJ1-5; weak D call: TRBD1 (5 bases). The ends were cut back, 4 bases at V and 4 bases at J, with 11 bases in the middle. Germline CDR1 reads SGHTA; CDR2 reads FQGNSA. The CDR3 consists of 14 residues. CDR3 in DNA: TGTGCCAGCAGCTCCGGGACCGGTAATCAGCCCCAGCATTTT. Protein product: CASSSGTGNQPQHF.

The V gene is TRBV4-3, the J gene TRBJ1-1; weak D call: TRBD1 (5 bases). Germline V gene lookup returns CDR1 LGHNA and CDR2 YSLEER. This CDR3 spans 15 amino acids. V dropped 5 bases and J dropped 4 bases, with 17 bases sitting between them. This CDR3 reads CASSTSTAGTTEAFF. DNA for the CDR3: TGCGCCAGCAGCACCTCAACGGCAGGGACCACTGAAGCTTTCTTT.

The V and J genes are TRBV18 and TRBJ1-3; D is possibly TRBD1 (5 bases). Germline CDR1 is KGHSH and CDR2 is LQKENI. This CDR3 has 15 residues. V was cut by 1 base and J by 4 bases, with 11 bases left in between. CDR3: CASSPLGTDGNTIYF. In nucleotides, the CDR3 is TGTGCCAGCTCACCACTCGGGACCGACGGAAACACCATATATTTT.

V and J are TRBV5-6 and TRBJ2-7, with D perhaps matching TRBD1 (6 bases). The V gene's germline CDR1 is SGHDT and CDR2 YYEEEE. The V gene lost 6 bases and the J gene lost 1 base, with 14 bases spanning the gap. The CDR3 extends over 14 amino acids. CDR3 in amino acids: CASTLTGPSYEQYF. The DNA of the CDR3 is TGTGCCAGCACGTTGACAGGACCTTCCTACGAGCAGTACTTC.

The chain employs TRBV11-2 and TRBJ2-5; D call uncertain. Trimming removed 4 bases from V and 7 bases from J, with 7 bases in between. Looked up from germline, CDR1 is SGHAT and CDR2 is FQNNGV. This CDR3 is 11 amino acids long. The CDR3 nucleotides read TGTGCCAGCAGCTCCAAAGGGACCCAGTACTTC. This gives the protein CASSSKGTQYF.

The genes are TRBV6-5 and TRBJ1-2; 7 nucleotides agree with TRBD1. The CDR3 length is 13 residues. Per germline, CDR1 MNHEY and CDR2 SVGAGI. After removal of 2 bases from V and 3 bases from J, the junction contained 0 bases not matched to a gene. The CDR3 nucleotides are TGTGCCAGCAGTTACGGGACAGACTATGGCTACACCTTC. This translates into CASSYGTDYGYTF.

This clone occurred a few times. The chain links TRBV7-9 to TRBJ1-4, with D perhaps matching TRBD1 (5 bases). The germline V gene has CDR1 SEHNR and CDR2 FQNEAQ (reference sequence). Trimming cost V 6 bases and J 0 bases, with 14 bases left between them. This CDR3 has 16 residues. The CDR3 bases are TGTGCCAGCAGTCACGGAGGGACTTCAACTAATGAAAAACTGTTTTTT. It yields the protein CASSHGGTSTNEKLFF.